This T cell receptor (beta chain) is from a study of OX40 agonist ivuxolimab in advanced cancers. Study-level information: Partial responses were observed in three patients, of whom one had hepatocellular carcinoma and two had cutaneous melanoma.

Concerning this clone itself: Its antigen remains unidentified.

Some clones are missing from TCRdb's copy, which holds only in-frame ones; the method was immunoSEQ multiplex PCR. The table shows tens of thousands of clones, with about 80% occurring only once. Overall study findings and caveats: Partial responders treated at 0.1-3.0 mg/kg exhibited clonal expansion among the lowest measured. There were also nonresponders showing low normalized T-cell clonal expansion.

V was trimmed by 3 bases and J by 0 bases, leaving 8 bases between them. The CDR3 totals 14 residues. CDR1 and CDR2 (germline): SGHAT, FQDESV (reference sequence). The source was CD4+ or CD8+ T cells sorted from blood, collected in a trial of the OX40 agonist ivuxolimab. The chain joins TRBV11-1 to TRBJ1-1; D uncertain. The sequence came from an adult with an advanced solid tumor such as melanoma, head and neck, liver or kidney cancer. The DNA of the CDR3 is TGTGCCAGCAGCTTGGCAAGCATGAACACTGAAGCTTTCTTT. It encodes CASSLASMNTEAFF.